The clone carrying this TCR beta chain was detected once. Its specificity is unknown. Included in the TCR beta cDNA libraries were unique molecular identifiers. Approximately 0.5 million cDNA molecules were recovered from an input of 1 to 10 million T cells. MiXCR was run by TCRdb on the PCR reads, yielding one entry per CDR3 protein. The table shows about 540,000 distinct CDR3 sequences, with around 31% occurring only once. V gave up 6 bases and J gave up 5 bases, with 17 bases separating them. This CDR3 is built from 15 residues. Looked up from germline, CDR1 is ENHRY and CDR2 is SYGVKD. The data are from a study of post-analysis software for immune sequencing data. Study as a whole: The patients showed relapsing-remitting, secondary progressive and progressive-relapsing multiple sclerosis courses.

Overall study findings and caveats: With TRBV5-6, TRBV5-1 and TRBV20-1 included, about five TRBV segments were more frequent in patients than in controls. The normalized Chao1 diversity of multiple sclerosis patients was significantly lower than that of controls. Samples made in the same batch grouped tightly together by F measure.

The chain combines TRBV10-3 with TRBJ2-1; D is possibly TRBD1 or TRBD2 (6 bases each). The sequence was obtained from a girl under 18 with multiple sclerosis. Sequenced: blood. CDR3 coding DNA: TGTGCCATCAGGCGGGACACCCGGAATCACAATGAGCAGTTCTTC. It specifies CAIRRDTRNHNEQFF.